This T cell receptor beta chain came from a study of beta chain features in type 1 diabetes. Study background: Age, gender and cell yields were alike across patients and healthy donors.

Expressed TCRB transcripts were sequenced because the entire RNA isolate underwent reverse transcription. The table came from immunoSEQ multiplex PCR; TCRdb's copy has only in-frame clones and leaves some out. Here the sample spans hundreds of thousands of clones, approximately 15% being singletons. Of note for this clone: Its specificity is unknown.

Study conclusions and caveats: Patients with type 1 diabetes showed fewer VDJ junction insertions and more deletions. The similarity of naive, central memory and Treg TCRB repertoires appeared greater among patients than among healthy donors. Among patients with Type 1 diabetes, TCRB CDR3s were moderately but significantly shorter in every one of the four CD4+ subsets.

The receptor's source is a man aged 25-45 years in good health. Material for sequencing was central memory CD4+ T cells from blood.

This chain's CDR3 is CSAPTSGGTQFF. In DNA form, the CDR3 reads TGCAGCGCTCCGACTAGCGGGGGCACGCAGTTCTTC. This chain links TRBV29-1 with TRBJ2-1, with 12 nucleotides matching TRBD2. This CDR3 is 12 amino acids long. Germline V gene lookup returns CDR1 SQVTM and CDR2 ANQGSEA. V shed 7 bases, J shed 12 bases, and the junction held 7 bases outside the gene matches.